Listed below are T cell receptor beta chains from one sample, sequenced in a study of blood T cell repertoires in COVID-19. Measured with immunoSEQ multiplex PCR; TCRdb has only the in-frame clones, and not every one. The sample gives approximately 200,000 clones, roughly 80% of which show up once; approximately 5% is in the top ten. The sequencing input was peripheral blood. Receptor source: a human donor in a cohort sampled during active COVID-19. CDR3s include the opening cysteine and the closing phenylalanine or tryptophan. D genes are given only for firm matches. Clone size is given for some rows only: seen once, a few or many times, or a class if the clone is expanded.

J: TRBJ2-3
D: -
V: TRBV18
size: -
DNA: TGTGCCAGCTCACCACCCGGCAGGGCAACAGATACGCAGTATTTT
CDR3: CASSPPGRATDTQYF

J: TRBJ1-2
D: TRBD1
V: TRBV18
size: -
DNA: TGTGCCAGCTCACCTAGTATCGGACAGGGGGCATACTATGGCTACACCTTC
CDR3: CASSPSIGQGAYYGYTF

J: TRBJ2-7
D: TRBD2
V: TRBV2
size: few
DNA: TGTGCCAGCAGTGAAAAGCGGGAGGCTTCGTACGAGCAGTACTTC
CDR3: CASSEKREASYEQYF

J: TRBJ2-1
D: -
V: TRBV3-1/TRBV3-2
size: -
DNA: TGTGCCAGCAGCCAAGATGAATCGATCCTAGAGCAGTTCTTC
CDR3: CASSQDESILEQFF

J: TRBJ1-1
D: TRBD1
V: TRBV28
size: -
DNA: TGTGCCAGCACTCTCAGGGGGCGGACTGAAGCTTTCTTT
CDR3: CASTLRGRTEAFF

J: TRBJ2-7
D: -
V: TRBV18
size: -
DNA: TGTGCCAGCTCACCTGGCGGCGGCTACGAGCAGTACTTC
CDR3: CASSPGGGYEQYF

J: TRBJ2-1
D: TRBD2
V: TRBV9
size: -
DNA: TGTGCCAGCAGCGTAACAGGGGAGCCGGGACTAGCGGGAGAGGAGCAGTTCTTC
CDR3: CASSVTGEPGLAGEEQFF

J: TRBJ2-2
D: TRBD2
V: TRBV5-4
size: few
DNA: TGTGCCAGCAGCTTGAGCGGGAGAGGGACCGGGGAGCTGTTTTTT
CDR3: CASSLSGRGTGELFF

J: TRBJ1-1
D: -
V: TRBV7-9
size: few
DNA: TGTGCCAGCAGCTTGCAAGGAGGGACTGAAGCTTTCTTT
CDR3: CASSLQGGTEAFF

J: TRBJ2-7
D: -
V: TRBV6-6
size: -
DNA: TGTGCCAGCAGTTACCCAGAATTCGAGCAGTACTTC
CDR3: CASSYPEFEQYF